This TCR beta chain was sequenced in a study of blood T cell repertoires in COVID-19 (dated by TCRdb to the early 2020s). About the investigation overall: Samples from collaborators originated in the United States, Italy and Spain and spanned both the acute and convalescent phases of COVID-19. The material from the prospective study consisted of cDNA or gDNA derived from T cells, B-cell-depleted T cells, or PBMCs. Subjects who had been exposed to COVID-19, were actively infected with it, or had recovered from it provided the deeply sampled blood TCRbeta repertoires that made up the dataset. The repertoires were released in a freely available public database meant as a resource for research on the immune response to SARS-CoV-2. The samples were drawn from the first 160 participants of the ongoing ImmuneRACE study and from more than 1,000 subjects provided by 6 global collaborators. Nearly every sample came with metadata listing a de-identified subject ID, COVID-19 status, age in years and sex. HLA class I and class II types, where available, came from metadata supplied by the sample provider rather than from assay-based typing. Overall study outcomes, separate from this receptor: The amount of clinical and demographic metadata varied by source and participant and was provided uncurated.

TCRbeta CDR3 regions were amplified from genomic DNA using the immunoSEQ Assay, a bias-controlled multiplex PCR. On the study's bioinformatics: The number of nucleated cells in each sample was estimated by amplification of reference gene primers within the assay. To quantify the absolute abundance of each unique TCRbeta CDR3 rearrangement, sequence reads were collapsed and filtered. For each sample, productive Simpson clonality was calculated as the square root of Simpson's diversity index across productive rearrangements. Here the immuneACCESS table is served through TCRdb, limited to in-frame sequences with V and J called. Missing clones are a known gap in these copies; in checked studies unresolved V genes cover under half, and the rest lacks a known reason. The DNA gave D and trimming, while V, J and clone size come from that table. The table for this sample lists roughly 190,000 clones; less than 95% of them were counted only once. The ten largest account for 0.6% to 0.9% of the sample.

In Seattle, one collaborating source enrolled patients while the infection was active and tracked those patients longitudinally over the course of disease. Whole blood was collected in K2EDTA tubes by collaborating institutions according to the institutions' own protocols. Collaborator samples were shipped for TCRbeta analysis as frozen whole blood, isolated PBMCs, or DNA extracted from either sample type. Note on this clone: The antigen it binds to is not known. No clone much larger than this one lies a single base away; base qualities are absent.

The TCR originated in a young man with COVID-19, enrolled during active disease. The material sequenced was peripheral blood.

The encoded CDR3 is CASSRIQGAGYNSPLHF. The DNA is as follows: TGTGCCAGCAGTAGGATACAGGGGGCGGGGTATAATTCACCCCTCCACTTT. Recombination linked TRBV6-2 or TRBV6-3 to TRBJ1-6; 9 central nucleotides agree with TRBD1. CDR1 MNHEY and CDR2 SVGEGT were looked up in the germline V gene. From V the trimming removes 5 bases and from J it removes 4 bases, while the gene matches leave 9 bases of the junction unaccounted for. The CDR3, cysteine through phenylalanine, is 17 amino acids long. The entry retains the CDR3 DNA only, 51 bases that are in frame from base 1.